Listed below are T cell receptor beta chains from one sample, sequenced in a study of T cells in Graves' hyperthyroidism and ophthalmopathy. In TCRdb, the multiplex PCR reads were re-called with MiXCR into one record per CDR3 protein. The sample yields more than 450,000 distinct CDR3 sequences, 13% to 15% seen once. The sample was blood. The receptor set was obtained from a woman aged 40 to 50 with Graves' hyperthyroidism. Both conserved end residues are part of each CDR3. D genes are given only for firm matches. Not every row has a clone size; where given, it reads once, few, many or a size class.

D	V	size	J	DNA	CDR3
-	TRBV12-3/TRBV12-4	many	TRBJ2-7	TGTGCCAGCAGATCAGGGCCGCCGGGGGAGCAGTACTTC	CASRSGPPGEQYF
TRBD2	TRBV11-3	many	TRBJ2-2	TGTGCCAGCAGCTTAGTCGCGGGAGGGCCAGCCGGGGAGCTGTTTTTT	CASSLVAGGPAGELFF
-	TRBV6-1	once	TRBJ1-1	TGTGCCAGCAGTGATGTCAGGAACACTGAAGCTTTCTTT	CASSDVRNTEAFF
TRBD2	TRBV12-3/TRBV12-4	many	TRBJ2-3	TGTGCCAGCAGTCCCCGACTAGCGGGAAGTCAGTGGACAGATACGCAGTATTTT	CASSPRLAGSQWTDTQYF
TRBD2	TRBV19	-	TRBJ2-7	TGTGCCAGTAATATTACGACTAGCGGGGGGACCTACGAGCAGTACTTC	CASNITTSGGTYEQYF
TRBD2	TRBV4-1	many	TRBJ2-1	TGCGCCAGCAGCCAAGACGGGGGACTAGGAGGGAATGAGCAGTTCTTC	CASSQDGGLGGNEQFF
-	TRBV12-3/TRBV12-4	-	TRBJ2-2	TGTGCCAGCAGTTTTGGGGTCCCCACCGGGGAGCTGTTTTTT	CASSFGVPTGELFF
-	TRBV27	few	TRBJ1-1	TGTGCCAGCGGTTTATATGTCAAGGGGTCCGAAGCTTTCTTT	CASGLYVKGSEAFF
-	TRBV29-1	few	TRBJ2-3	TGCAGCGTTGAATCGGGAGCAGATACGCAGTATTTT	CSVESGADTQYF
TRBD1	TRBV13	few	TRBJ1-2	TGTGCCAGCAGCTTAGGTGAAGGGGGCGCCTATGGCTACACCTTC	CASSLGEGGAYGYTF
TRBD1	TRBV3-1	many	TRBJ2-7	TGTGCCAGCAGCTCTGGACAGGCCCCGTACGAGCAGTACTTC	CASSSGQAPYEQYF
-	TRBV30	-	TRBJ1-5	TGTGCCTGGAGTGTCGCTCCCGCGGGACAGCCCCAGCATTTT	CAWSVAPAGQPQHF
TRBD2	TRBV28	many	TRBJ2-3	TGTGCCAGCAGAACTAGCGGGTACGGGGCCATCACAGATACGCAGTATTTT	CASRTSGYGAITDTQYF
-	TRBV6-1	-	TRBJ1-1	TGTGCCAGCAGTGAATGGGCAGGACGGGGGAACACTGAAGCTTTCTTT	CASSEWAGRGNTEAFF
TRBD2	TRBV2	many	TRBJ2-7	TGTGCCAGCAGTGAAGCGACTAGCGGTTCCTACGAGCAGTACTTC	CASSEATSGSYEQYF
-	TRBV28	few	TRBJ2-2	TGTGCCAGCACTGGCAACACCGGGGAGCTGTTTTTT	CASTGNTGELFF